This T cell receptor beta chain was sequenced for a study of cytomegalovirus exposure and HLA in healthy donors. Whole-study results and caveats: The study recorded over 150 TCR beta chains that were cytomegalovirus-associated.

J lost 10 bases, V lost 6 bases, and 6 bases had no gene match. CDR1 and CDR2 from the germline V gene are MNHNS and SASEGT. The CDR3 runs 12 residues. Researchers ran the PCR with 60 Vbeta and 13 Jbeta primers. TCRdb keeps only in-frame clones here, not all; method: immunoSEQ multiplex PCR. Its listing shows under 200,000 clones. Details on this clone: The target antigen is unknown.

Each donor's status was that of a healthy bone marrow donor. Sample: PBMCs. This rearrangement joins TRBV6-1 to TRBJ2-1; 7 bases are a match to TRBD1. This clonotype was obtained from a man aged 30-40 years in good health and CMV-seronegative. Here the CDR3 reads CASSATGFEQFF. In nucleotides, the CDR3 is TGTGCCAGCAGCGCGACAGGGTTCGAGCAGTTCTTC.